These T cell receptor beta chains were read from a single sample in a study of T cells after yellow fever vaccination. Each CDR3 protein is one row after TCRdb ran MiXCR on the 5' RACE reads. The sample shows 400,000 to 450,000 distinct CDR3 sequences, roughly 20% of them seen only once. The sample in question was PBMCs, obtained before the yellow fever booster vaccination. These receptors all stem from a man aged 18 to 29 who received the YFV17D yellow fever vaccine. The conserved cysteine and the conserved F or W are not part of the CDR3 here. D genes are given only for firm matches. Part of the rows lack a size; the others show once, few, many or a class for expanded clones.

CDR3 protein	J gene	V gene	clone size	D gene
ANSDYRNNQPQH	TRBJ1-5	TRBV10-3	-	-
ASSLKDRGGALTKNIQY	TRBJ2-4	TRBV5-5	-	TRBD1
ASSPRDPYNSPLH	TRBJ1-6	TRBV12-3/TRBV12-4	-	-
ASSSTGGKQPQH	TRBJ1-5	TRBV12-3/TRBV12-4	many	TRBD1
ASSKSQETQY	TRBJ2-5	TRBV11-2	-	-
ASSFGTASTDTQY	TRBJ2-3	TRBV5-1	many	TRBD1
SARDRGLPNTGELF	TRBJ2-2	TRBV20-1	few	-
ASSIAYPGAGTALGPQH	TRBJ1-5	TRBV19	-	-
ASSRGGALNTEAF	TRBJ1-1	TRBV14	medium-sized	-
ASSRRGASGTDTQY	TRBJ2-3	TRBV9	-	TRBD2
SARHGTYNEQF	TRBJ2-1	TRBV20-1	-	-
ASSPFVRGQNTEAF	TRBJ1-1	TRBV3-1	-	-
ASSQIYVSSNEQF	TRBJ2-1	TRBV14	-	-
ASSPWTASSYNEQF	TRBJ2-1	TRBV6-5	many	-
ASSPRDTNHEQF	TRBJ2-1	TRBV7-9	-	-
ASSLVPAGGPVSTDTQY	TRBJ2-3	TRBV7-2	few	TRBD2
ASSGQGAFSYNEQF	TRBJ2-1	TRBV2	-	TRBD1
ASSYSRQGGTEAF	TRBJ1-1	TRBV6-5	-	TRBD1
SAGNEVGGTDTQY	TRBJ2-3	TRBV20-1	once	-
ASSYSLGLNGDTQY	TRBJ2-3	TRBV6-5	-	TRBD2
SVEDPVLAGGRETQY	TRBJ2-5	TRBV29-1	-	TRBD2
SARVGALETQY	TRBJ2-5	TRBV20-1	many	-
ASSPGGRNSPLH	TRBJ1-6	TRBV10-1	-	-
ASSDQTSGYNEQF	TRBJ2-1	TRBV10-2	few	TRBD2
ASSQDWIARNEQF	TRBJ2-1	TRBV4-1	-	-
ASSYGSLGEQF	TRBJ2-1	TRBV6-2/TRBV6-3	-	-
SVHSGTYEQY	TRBJ2-7	TRBV29-1	few	-
ASSKEGSLNSRYT	TRBJ1-2	TRBV21-1	-	-
ASSLGRTTNEQF	TRBJ2-1	TRBV5-1	few	-
SVARMMNTEAF	TRBJ1-1	TRBV29-1	-	-
ASSYSWGTFDQPQH	TRBJ1-5	TRBV6-2/TRBV6-3	-	-
ASSLGVGGGDYNEQF	TRBJ2-1	TRBV11-3	few	TRBD2
ASSQAGAEAF	TRBJ1-1	TRBV18	-	-
ASRARVVKAF	TRBJ1-1	TRBV11-2	-	-
ASSWTSGGTFRTDTQY	TRBJ2-3	TRBV11-1	few	TRBD2
ASSQDEGSYYYEQY	TRBJ2-7	TRBV14	few	-
ASSWGQKTVEAF	TRBJ1-1	TRBV7-2	-	TRBD1
ASSLSPEGRNTEAF	TRBJ1-1	TRBV4-3	few	-
ASGRTGNTDTQY	TRBJ2-3	TRBV7-3	few	TRBD1
ASSLRGQETQY	TRBJ2-5	TRBV5-1	many	-
ASSLSASSETQY	TRBJ2-5	TRBV12-3/TRBV12-4	-	-
SASPRDGVYNEQF	TRBJ2-1	TRBV20-1	many	-
ASSSNGGGTQY	TRBJ2-5	TRBV5-1	-	-